A single sample gave rise to the 2 T cell receptor beta chains below, sequenced in a study of blood T cell repertoires in COVID-19. Sequencing was performed with immunoSEQ multiplex PCR; in TCRdb, only in-frame clones are kept and a portion is missing. The sample has hundreds of thousands of clones, approximately 90% seen once. Sequenced material: peripheral blood. The origin of the receptors is a man aged 35 to 55 with acute or convalescent COVID-19.

The V gene is TRBV9, the J gene TRBJ2-2; 10 bases line up with TRBD2. CDR3 length equals 16 residues. The germline gives CDR1 SGDLS, CDR2 YYNGEE. The V and J ends lost 4 bases and 5 bases, in that order; junction bases with no gene match: 8. CDR3 amino acids: CASSLSGGAMTGELFF. The CDR3 coding sequence is TGTGCCAGCAGCTTAAGCGGGGGGGCTATGACCGGGGAGCTGTTTTTT.

The gene calls are TRBV5-8 and TRBJ1-4; perhaps TRBD1 as D (5 bases). The CDR3 contains 14 residues. Trimming took 3 bases from V and 8 from J, leaving 14 bases between them. In germline, CDR1 is SGHTS, CDR2 YDEGEE. This chain's CDR3 is CASSSRDFREKLFF. The DNA of the CDR3 is TGTGCCAGCAGCTCCCGGGACTTCAGAGAAAAACTGTTTTTT.